This TCR beta chain was retrieved from a study of patients and donors after allogeneic stem cell transplantation. This CDR3 region has 16 residues. Looked up from germline, CDR1 is MGHRA and CDR2 is YSYEKL. Deletions cut 8 bases from V and 2 bases from J, with 18 bases between. This clonotype came up many times. TCRdb redid the calling of the RT-PCR reads with MiXCR, one entry per CDR3 protein. The sample has 900,000 to 1,000,000 distinct CDR3 sequences, 18% seen once; the top ten hold 5% to 6.5%. Sequencing input: blood, either unsorted or a sorted T cell fraction (not recorded which). The receptor comes from a human donor who was either an allogeneic HSCT recipient or a stem cell or donor lymphocyte infusion donor (not recorded which). It is not recorded whose cells these are; they may come from a transplant donor. V usage is TRBV4-1 and J usage is TRBJ2-2, with D perhaps matching TRBD2 (6 bases). CDR3 in DNA: TGCGCCAGCGCGGTCCTTAGCGGAACTAACACCGGGGAGCTGTTTTTT. Its translation is CASAVLSGTNTGELFF.